This section outlines one T cell receptor (beta chain) sequence together with its context. This clone was counted a few times. The antigen it recognizes is unknown. Base qualities are not at hand, and no much larger clone is one base apart. Libraries came from the immunoSEQ multiplex PCR assay. The multiplex PCR relied on a mix of 60 forward primers for TCR Vbeta segments and 13 reverse primers for TCR Jbeta segments. The CDR3 region of rearranged TCR beta genes was amplified from genomic DNA by a multiplex PCR assay. The Illumina HiSeq System was used to sequence the amplified TCR beta libraries as 87-base-pair reads. From the authors' description of their analysis: A later analysis counted tens of millions of unique TCR beta chains across the approximately 700 repertoires, and roughly 10 million of these chains were shared by at least two donors. Raw reads were error-corrected and collapsed into unique sequences with a nearest-neighbor algorithm that merged closely related sequences to remove PCR and sequencing errors. V, D and J gene segments were assigned by aligning CDR3 sequences to IMGT reference sequences. Each retained sequence needed at least a six-nucleotide match to both a V gene segment and a J gene segment. A rearrangement was called productive if the CDR3 had no stop codons and remained in frame with V and J, and every other rearrangement was called non-productive. CDR3 was defined by IMGT convention, running from the second conserved V-encoded cysteine to the conserved J-encoded phenylalanine. Sequences without an unambiguous match to a single V gene segment were excluded from the earlier analysis of approximately 600 of the donors. In an earlier analysis of around 600 of the donors, V segments were called functional above 56.7% productive rearrangements and were called segregating when the between-donor standard deviation exceeded 5%. A statistical classification framework was built for diagnosing cytomegalovirus status from the catalog of TCR beta chain sequences. A later analysis assigned V and J genes by comparing TCR nucleotide sequences with IMGT/GENE-DB human TR gene sequences. Using the TCRdist pipeline, a later analysis assigned CDR3 sequences along with most-parsimonious VDJ recombination scenarios. In a later analysis, each TCR beta chain was defined by its CDR3 amino acid sequence together with its V-gene family, and reads lacking a unique V-gene family were excluded. A later analysis removed 592 highly shared, low-generation-probability nucleotide sequences to deal with suspected cross-contamination and a sequencing artifact. For each public chain, a later analysis derived a clonal expansion index from normalized ranks of inferred template counts within each repertoire. In a later analysis, generation probabilities were computed with a VDJ recombination model fitted to out-of-frame rearrangements, and the resulting probabilities were checked against IGoR. In a later analysis, hypergeometric tests were used to score TCR-TCR, TCR-HLA and TCR-CMV co-occurrence, with a repertoire-size bias correction applied to TCR pairs. A later analysis estimated false discovery rates by permuting HLA or CMV assignments 20 times. In a later analysis, co-occurring TCRs were grouped using DBSCAN, with TCRdist sequence similarity added in when clustering inside HLA-allele-positive subsets. Co-occurrence clustering excluded repertoires with fewer than 30,000 or more than 120,000 public chains, plus five with anomalous nucleotide sharing. Held by TCRdb, this immuneACCESS table contains in-frame sequences only and omits some clones. Under half of the omission traces to an unresolved V gene where checked; the cause of the rest is unknown. V and J calls and clone size come straight from that table; D and trimming were deduced from the DNA. This sample lists roughly 180,000 clones; about 84% were detected once. Jointly, the top ten make up 4.8% of the sample.

Taken from the germline V gene, the CDR1 and CDR2 loops are SGHTS and YDEGEE. At the junction V is shortened by 3 bases and J by 6 bases, with 9 bases in between. Spanning cysteine to phenylalanine, the CDR3 consists of 12 amino acids. Solely the CDR3 DNA is kept, with 36 bases framed from the first base. The data derive from a study of cytomegalovirus exposure and HLA in healthy donors (dated by TCRdb to about 2017). Study-level background: An earlier analysis of some 600 of the donors reported approximately 280 Gb of sequence data and 117 million unique TCR beta sequences obtained from about 200 million T cells. An early release covering 500 to 750 HLA-typed donors comprised approximately 290 gigabases of sequencing data and some 79 million unique TCR sequences. Of the 300 to 500 genotyped donors, more than 75% were placed in the genetic ancestry cluster associated with self-reported Caucasian donors. The aim of the study was to test whether cataloging public T cell receptors could identify signatures of past pathogen exposure. The T cell repertoires of 550 to 850 subjects were profiled by immunosequencing and related to cytomegalovirus serostatus. Along with the approximately 700-subject first cohort, a separate validation cohort of around 120 different subjects was used. To predict cytomegalovirus infection status, the study combined high-throughput TCR immunosequencing, statistical association of individual TCRs with disease status, and machine learning. To study patterns of TCR occurrence, a later analysis re-analyzed previously published TCR beta repertoires from under 750 donors and added high-resolution HLA genotyping. The later analysis used no new phenotypic data to find candidate immune exposures, relying instead on TCR beta sequences and their occurrence across donors. In an earlier analysis of roughly 580 of the donors, high-throughput TCR beta sequencing was used to judge whether each TCR beta V gene segment behaved as functional or pseudogenic. Alongside the repertoire data, information on donor age, sex, ethnicity and CMV serostatus was compiled. A later genetic analysis used genome-wide SNP genotypes for about 60% of the 666 donors, treating that subset as a discovery cohort. All discovery cohort repertoires had been generated using a single sequencing platform. HLA typing covered class I and class II loci at four-digit resolution. Typing coverage varied by locus: about 629-630 donors for A, B, C, DRB1 and DQB1; some 520 for DQA1; more than 600 for DPA1; around 490 for DPB1. About 5 DR-DQ haplotypes were handled as single units for association and clustering, since linkage in the cohort was strong. Among 300 to 450 genotyped donors of the cohort, an average of approximately 240,000 unique TCR beta nucleotide sequences were sequenced per donor, around 20% of them non-productive. Findings and caveats that apply to the study as a whole: Some IMGT-functional V segments, including TRBV6-2 and TRBV6-3, could not be told apart with the 87-base-pair reads, so those segments were excluded. Because counts were too low, approximately 15 rarely observed V segments, including chromosome 9 orphons, were excluded from the earlier analysis of 587 of the donors. A later analysis found that TCR association rates varied across HLA loci, with DRB1 alleles showing the most associated TCRs and HLA-C alleles the fewest. Only TCR beta chains were sequenced in this cohort, and the absence of alpha or paired-chain data limited detectable features. In a later analysis, over 15,000 TCR beta sequences were associated with specific HLA alleles at a false discovery rate of 0.05. When HLA alleles, especially DR and DQ, strongly co-occurred, TCR associations were difficult to assign to individual alleles. Sequencing depth was assumed to be roughly uniform across donors in the presence/absence analyses, though that assumption may not hold. According to a later genetic analysis, donors in an Asian-associated ancestry cluster had fewer N-insertions in productive TCRs than the roughly 700-donor mean. CMV serostatus was the only immune exposure information available for the cohort. In vitro tests confirmed that three of the cytomegalovirus-associated TCR beta chains recognize cytomegalovirus antigens. A later analysis reported that several top co-occurrence clusters appeared linked to parvovirus B19, influenza, CMV and Epstein-Barr virus. Because some donors lacked HLA typing at each locus, the association tests relied only on the typed subset. The study gave a list of about 160 TCR beta chains associated with cytomegalovirus. Most TCR sequences were seen in very few donors, while some public TCRs were found in many individuals. Cytomegalovirus status was reported to be diagnosed by the classifier with high specificity and sensitivity in both the original and validation cohorts. The sequencing pipeline was judged likely to have produced a cluster of highly shared sequence variants as a technical artifact. In an earlier analysis of some 550 of the donors, most TCR beta V segments were observed in productive rearrangements about 87% or about 30% of the time, broadly matching IMGT annotations. Most CMV-associated TCR beta chains appeared to be HLA-restricted in a later analysis, and the HLA associations seemed to be driven largely by CMV exposure. It was suggested by the authors that the approach could potentially be generalized to other disease states and immunological phenotypes. A further reported finding was that TCR beta sequences accurately predicted the HLA-A and HLA-B alleles for most subjects in the first cohort. Correlated functional status among segregating V segments might reflect linkage disequilibrium, but an unknown experimental factor could not be ruled out. V-gene and J-gene trimming of TCR beta chains was associated with a missense DCLRE1C variant in a later genetic analysis, and the association was replicated in an independent cohort. Compared with equally common non-associated chains, HLA-associated TCR beta chains in a later analysis were more clonally expanded and had lower generation probabilities.

In total, around 600 healthy bone marrow donors made up the cohort. At the time of sampling, every cohort member was nominally healthy, though immune exposures that went unrecorded were likely present. The donor was CMV seronegative and was included in the group of 352 seronegative cohort members. Each donor provided a peripheral blood sample, and peripheral blood mononuclear cells were used for TCR beta sequencing. Genomic DNA was extracted from the blood cell samples with the Qiagen DNeasy Blood Extraction Kit. This receptor was identified in a man between 18 and 35 years old in good health and CMV-seronegative. The receptor chain draws on TRBV5-8 and TRBJ1-1, with the D gene uncertain. What was sequenced was PBMCs. The CDR3 protein sequence reads: CASSSLRSEAFF. The DNA sequence is given as TGTGCCAGCAGCTCTTTGAGATCTGAAGCTTTCTTT. Joined to the reference TRBV5-8 and TRBJ1-1 proteins, this CDR3 gives the full variable domain: EAGVTQSPTHLIKTRGQQATLRCSPISGHTSVYWYQQALGLGLQFLLWYDEGEERNRGNFPPRFSGRQFPNYSSELNVNALELEDSALYLCASSSLRSEAFFGQGTRLTVV.